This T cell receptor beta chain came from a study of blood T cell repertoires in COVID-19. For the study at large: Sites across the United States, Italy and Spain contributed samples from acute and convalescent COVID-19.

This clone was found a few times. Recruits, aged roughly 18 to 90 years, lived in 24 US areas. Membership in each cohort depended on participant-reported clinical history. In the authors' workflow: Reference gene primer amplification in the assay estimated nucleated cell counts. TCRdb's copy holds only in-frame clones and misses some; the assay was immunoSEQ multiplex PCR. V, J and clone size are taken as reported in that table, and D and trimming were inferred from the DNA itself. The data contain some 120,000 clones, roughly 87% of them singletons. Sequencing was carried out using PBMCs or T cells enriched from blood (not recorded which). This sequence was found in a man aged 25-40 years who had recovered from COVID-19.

The CDR3 nucleotides read TGCAGCGTTCAAACCGGGACAGGGGGCGAAGAGACCCAGTACTTC. It translates to CSVQTGTGGEETQYF. V and J are TRBV29-1 and TRBJ2-5, with TRBD1 matching over 12 bases. The germline gives CDR1 SQVTM, CDR2 ANQGSEA. The J segment lost 3 bases and the V segment lost 5 bases, leaving 7 bases of the junction unmatched. The CDR3 consists of 15 residues.